The subject of this entry is one T cell receptor beta chain. Generated by immunoSEQ multiplex PCR, the TCRdb table keeps only in-frame clones and is missing some. The repertoire holds tens of thousands of clones, with under 90% as singletons. V lost 3 bases, J lost 3 bases, and 7 bases stayed unmatched. The CDR3 totals 16 residues. These data are taken from a study of blood T cell repertoires in COVID-19. This receptor was taken from a woman of 80 years or more with active or convalescent COVID-19. The chain uses TRBV5-3 and TRBJ2-7; TRBD2 matches 12 bases. TRBV5-3 is designated an ORF whose function remains uncertain. Sequencing used peripheral blood. The CDR3 reads CARSYRLAGGLYEQYF. CDR3 nucleotides: TGTGCCAGAAGCTACCGTCTAGCGGGGGGGCTCTACGAGCAGTACTTC.